This T cell receptor (beta chain) was identified during a study of CD8 T cells in ankylosing spondylitis. Study-level points and caveats: Relatively rare in peripheral blood, disease-linked clones were also CD8+. Disease-linked clones reportedly concentrated significantly in matched ankylosing spondylitis synovial fluid. There was a TCR beta motif, made of eight highly homologous variants, that appeared characteristic of ankylosing spondylitis blood. Prior work had noted some motif variants in reactive arthritis blood and synovial fluid.

As for this clonotype: Its specificity is not known.

With molecular barcodes, quantitative 5'-RACE was used to make the TCR beta libraries. TCRdb reprocessed the 5' RACE reads with MiXCR, giving one entry per CDR3 protein. The sample carries fewer than 500,000 distinct CDR3 sequences, 20% to 25% recorded once. From germline, CDR1 is SGHNT and CDR2 YYREEE (reference sequence). The V end lost 0 bases, the J end lost 7 bases, and 10 bases lay between the germline ends. The CDR3 loop spans 14 amino acids. The rearrangement links TRBV5-4 to TRBJ1-4; D possibly corresponds to TRBD1 (5 bases). The sample was blood, either unsorted or a sorted T cell fraction (not recorded which). The source is a male donor with ankylosing spondylitis. CDR3 loop: CASSLGGYGEKLFF. The CDR3 nucleotides are TGTGCCAGCAGCTTGGGGGGGTACGGTGAAAAACTGTTTTTT.